This entry lists 30 T cell receptor beta chains sequenced from one sample in a study of blood T cell repertoires in COVID-19. This table comes from immunoSEQ multiplex PCR, and its TCRdb copy is limited to in-frame clones, with some not included. The table lists tens of thousands of clones, 74% of them singletons. Sample: peripheral blood. These receptors were obtained from a woman older than 75 with acute or convalescent COVID-19.

This rearrangement joins TRBV4-3 to TRBJ1-1, with TRBD1 as a possible D gene (6 bases). V lost 0 bases to trimming and J lost 0 bases, with 8 bases between them. The CDR3 covers 15 residues. Germline V gene data show CDR1 as LGHNA and CDR2 as YSLEER. The DNA of the CDR3 is TGCGCCAGCAGCCAAGATCCAGGGGTGAACACTGAAGCTTTCTTT. Its translation is CASSQDPGVNTEAFF.

The chain couples TRBV5-1 to TRBJ1-2; 7 bases map to TRBD1. With 2 bases clipped from V and 5 bases from J, the junction kept 3 bases outside the gene matches. The CDR3 sequence is 13 residues long. Germline V lookup: CDR1 SGHRS, CDR2 YFSETQ. CDR3 bases: TGCGCCAGCAGCTTTGCACAGGGGTATGGCTACACCTTC. Translated: CASSFAQGYGYTF.

This clone was detected a few times. V is TRBV5-1 and J is TRBJ2-3, with 10 bases fitting TRBD1. The CDR3 is 16 residues long. Per the germline V gene, CDR1 is SGHRS and CDR2 is YFSETQ. Unmatched junction bases numbered 6, after V lost 4 bases and J lost 1 base. This CDR3 reads CASSLSGTGGTDTQYF. The CDR3 nucleotides are TGCGCCAGCAGCCTCTCCGGGACAGGGGGCACAGATACGCAGTATTTT.

This clone was picked up one time. J is TRBJ2-5 and V is TRBV7-2; D possibly corresponds to TRBD2 (5 bases). The ends were cut back, 2 bases at V and 5 bases at J, with 15 bases in the middle. The CDR3 runs 15 residues. CDR1 and CDR2 (germline): SGHTA, FQGNSA. CDR3 residues: CASSLIASPGETQYF. The CDR3 DNA sequence: TGTGCCAGCAGCTTAATAGCGTCGCCGGGGGAGACCCAGTACTTC.

V and J are TRBV18 and TRBJ2-5, with a weak D call TRBD1 (6 bases). This CDR3 spans 16 amino acids. V was cut by 2 bases and J by 3 bases, with 16 bases left in between. Germline CDR1 and CDR2: KGHSH and LQKENI. CDR3 residues: CASSPSTYRTEETQYF. The CDR3 DNA reads TGTGCCAGCTCACCAAGCACTTACCGGACAGAAGAGACCCAGTACTTC.

The J gene is TRBJ2-7, the V gene TRBV15; 7 bases align to TRBD2. This CDR3 comprises 17 residues. Germline assignment: CDR1 LNHNV and CDR2 YYDKDF (reference sequence). J was trimmed by 5 bases and V by 0 bases; bases with no gene match: 13. CDR3 nucleotide sequence: TGTGCCACCAGCAGAGATTCTCCGACGGGAGGAGAAAACGAGCAGTACTTC. It yields the protein CATSRDSPTGGENEQYF. Combining the CDR3 with reference TRBV15 and TRBJ2-7 gives the whole variable domain DAMVIQNPRYQVTQFGKPVTLSCSQTLNHNVMYWYQQKSSQAPKLLFHYYDKDFNNEADTPDNFQSRRPNTSFCFLDIRSPGLGDTAMYLCATSRDSPTGGENEQYFGPGTRLTVT.

V gene TRBV30 combines with J gene TRBJ1-6, with TRBD1 matching over 8 bases. In germline, CDR1 is GTSNPN, CDR2 SVGIG (reference sequence). J lost 10 bases, V lost 2 bases, and 7 bases had no gene match. The CDR3 sequence is 14 residues long. The CDR3 is CAWSTYRGNSPLHF. CDR3 nucleotide sequence: TGTGCCTGGAGTACCTACAGGGGGAACTCACCCCTCCACTTT.

The chain has TRBV11-2 and TRBJ2-5; D might be TRBD2 (5 bases). Per germline, CDR1 SGHAT and CDR2 FQNNGV. CDR3 size: 14 residues. The ends were cut back, 0 bases at V and 5 bases at J, with 10 bases in the middle. The CDR3: CASSLELAGETQYF. CDR3 nucleotides: TGTGCCAGCAGCTTAGAGCTAGCCGGGGAGACCCAGTACTTC. The variable domain in full, completed from reference TRBV11-2 and TRBJ2-5, reads EAGVAQSPRYKIIEKRQSVAFWCNPISGHATLYWYQQILGQGPKLLIQFQNNGVVDDSQLPKDRFSAERLKGVDSTLKIQPAKLEDSAVYLCASSLELAGETQYFGPGTRLLVL.

This clone was detected only a few times. CDR3: CAISGGGTPYEQYF. The CDR3 nucleotides are TGTGCCATCAGTGGGGGCGGGACCCCCTACGAGCAGTACTTC. The genes are TRBV10-3 and TRBJ2-7; weak D call: TRBD2 (6 bases). The CDR3 totals 14 residues. V lost 4 bases and J lost 2, with 12 bases in between. In germline, CDR1 is ENHRY, CDR2 SYGVKD.

The J gene is TRBJ2-5, the V gene TRBV19, with D uncertain. Germline CDR1 LNHDA, CDR2 SQIVND (reference sequence). V was clipped by 6 bases and J by 3 bases, with 5 bases between them. This CDR3 has 11 amino acids. This chain's CDR3 is CASSQEETQYF. CDR3 nucleotide sequence: TGTGCCAGTAGCCAGGAAGAGACCCAGTACTTC.

This rearrangement joins TRBV11-2 to TRBJ1-2, with 7 positions matching TRBD1. Per germline, CDR1 SGHAT and CDR2 FQNNGV. V lost 7 bases, J lost 6 bases, and 8 bases stayed unmatched. CDR3 size: 13 residues. The CDR3 DNA is TGTGCCAGCAACCACCCGACAGGGAATGGCTACACCTTC. Translated: CASNHPTGNGYTF. The full variable domain, with the rest looked up from reference TRBV11-2 and TRBJ1-2, is EAGVAQSPRYKIIEKRQSVAFWCNPISGHATLYWYQQILGQGPKLLIQFQNNGVVDDSQLPKDRFSAERLKGVDSTLKIQPAKLEDSAVYLCASNHPTGNGYTFGSGTRLTVV.

V is TRBV5-6 and J is TRBJ2-7; 12 bases fit TRBD2. Per the germline V gene, CDR1 is SGHDT and CDR2 is YYEEEE. J lost 2 bases, V lost 3 bases, and 3 bases had no gene match. The CDR3 runs 15 residues. Here the CDR3 DNA reads TGTGCCAGCAGCTCCCCTAGCGGGAGGGCCTACGAGCAGTACTTC. The encoded protein is CASSSPSGRAYEQYF.

The chain links TRBV30 to TRBJ2-2; the match to TRBD2 covers 9 bases. Germline assignment: CDR1 GTSNPN and CDR2 SVGIG (reference sequence). V shed 1 base and J 7 bases; nucleotides not matched to a gene: 4. This CDR3 has 14 amino acids. As DNA, the CDR3 is TGTGCCTGGAGTGGGCTAGCGGGAAACGGGGAGCTGTTTTTT. It is translated as CAWSGLAGNGELFF.

The V and J genes are TRBV24-1 and TRBJ2-7, with D unresolved. Deletions cut 9 bases from V and 0 bases from J, with 11 bases between. The CDR3 spans 13 residues. The germline V gene encodes CDR1 KGHDR and CDR2 SFDVKD. The CDR3 region has the DNA TGTGCCACCCAATCACTCGCCTCCTACGAGCAGTACTTC. As protein: CATQSLASYEQYF.

The chain joins TRBV5-1 to TRBJ2-1, with TRBD2 identical over 10 bases. CDR3 length equals 17 residues. Trimming removed 3 bases from V and 4 bases from J; junction bases left unmatched: 10. The germline V gene encodes CDR1 SGHRS and CDR2 YFSETQ. The CDR3 sequence: CASSSSIAGGTYNEQFF. The CDR3 DNA reads TGCGCCAGCAGCTCTTCGATAGCGGGAGGAACGTACAATGAGCAGTTCTTC.

This rearrangement joins TRBV9 to TRBJ2-5, with D possibly being TRBD1 (6 bases). Trimming left V 2 bases short and J 5 bases short, with 16 bases between. Germline V CDR1 and CDR2: SGDLS, YYNGEE. The CDR3 has 15 residues. DNA of the CDR3: TGTGCCAGCAGCGTCCTGGGACAAAGGGGGGAGACCCAGTACTTC. This codes for CASSVLGQRGETQYF.

The chain links TRBV5-6 to TRBJ1-1; D is perhaps TRBD1 (6 bases). The CDR3 totals 14 residues. The germline V gene has CDR1 SGHDT and CDR2 YYEEEE. V dropped 4 bases and J dropped 1 base, with 11 bases sitting between them. This chain's CDR3 is CASSRRGQNTEAFF. The CDR3 region has the DNA TGTGCCAGCAGCCGCAGGGGACAGAACACTGAAGCTTTCTTT. Full variable domain (missing parts from reference TRBV5-6 and TRBJ1-1): DAGVTQSPTHLIKTRGQQVTLRCSPKSGHDTVSWYQQALGQGPQFIFQYYEEEERQRGNFPDRFSGHQFPNYSSELNVNALLLGDSALYLCASSRRGQNTEAFFGQGTRLTVV.

The rearrangement joins TRBV7-2 to TRBJ2-7; TRBD1 matches at 10 bases. This CDR3 has 17 amino acids. With 6 bases clipped from V and 4 bases from J, the junction kept 15 bases outside the gene matches. Germline CDR1 is SGHTA and CDR2 is FQGNSA. In DNA, the CDR3 is TGTGCCAGCAGGCTTGGGTCAGGGACAGGGGTTATGTACGAGCAGTACTTC. This encodes CASRLGSGTGVMYEQYF.

The chain is built from TRBV4-2 and TRBJ1-2; D is unclear. The V and J ends lost 4 bases and 4 bases respectively, with 16 bases between them. CDR1 LGHNA and CDR2 YNFKEQ come from the germline V gene. The CDR3 sequence is 15 residues long. CDR3 coding DNA: TGTGCCAGCAGCCCCCGAGGAGGGTCGAGCTATGGCTACACCTTC. Translating it yields CASSPRGGSSYGYTF.

This clone was seen a handful of times. The V and J genes are TRBV2 and TRBJ2-7, with D unclear. The CDR3 contains 11 residues. V lost 6 bases, J lost 6 bases, and 9 bases lay in between. Germline-derived CDR1 and CDR2 are SNHLY and FYNNEI. The CDR3 loop reads CASSQFGEQYF. CDR3 bases: TGTGCCAGCAGCCAATTCGGCGAGCAGTACTTC.

Only one count was recorded for this clone. The CDR3 sequence: CASSQVYSNNEQFF. Written as DNA, the CDR3 is TGTGCCAGCAGCCAAGTGTACAGTAACAATGAGCAGTTCTTC. The rearrangement uses TRBV3-1 (or the pseudogene TRBV3-2) and TRBJ2-1, with D unclear. V was shortened by 1 base and J by 5 bases, with 9 bases between the two germline ends. There are 14 residues in the CDR3. The germline V gene has CDR1 LGHDT and CDR2 YNNKEL (reference sequence).

V gene TRBV19 combines with J gene TRBJ2-1; D possibly corresponds to TRBD2 (6 bases). CDR1 and CDR2 from the germline V gene are LNHDA and SQIVND (reference sequence). This CDR3 comprises 11 residues. V dropped 7 bases and J dropped 7 bases, with 8 bases sitting between them. CDR3 sequence: CASIGGNEQFF. The CDR3 nucleotides read TGTGCCAGTATTGGAGGGAATGAGCAGTTCTTC.

The chain links TRBV29-1 to TRBJ2-5; D not resolved. Germline CDR1 and CDR2: SQVTM and ANQGSEA. This CDR3 comprises 12 residues. V lost 5 bases and J lost 6, with 13 bases in between. The CDR3 here is CSVLDITQTQYF. The DNA of the CDR3 is TGCAGCGTTCTCGACATAACTCAGACCCAGTACTTC.

The chain joins TRBV11-3 to TRBJ2-5; 9 bases line up with TRBD2. Germline assignment: CDR1 SGHNT and CDR2 YENEEA. The junction had 17 bases not matched to a gene; V was cut back by 5 bases and J by 1 base. CDR3 length: 19 residues. The chain's CDR3 is CASSRGGMAGGYPQETQYF. DNA of the CDR3: TGTGCCAGCAGCCGAGGGGGAATGGCGGGAGGGTACCCCCAAGAGACCCAGTACTTC.

The J gene is TRBJ2-7, the V gene TRBV19; 11 bases align to TRBD1. V dropped 7 bases and J dropped 4; count of bases not matched to a gene: 12. Per germline, CDR1 LNHDA and CDR2 SQIVND (reference sequence). The CDR3 runs 16 residues. Here the CDR3 DNA reads TGTGCCAGTACCGCGGGAAGGACAGGGGGCGGTTACGAGCAGTACTTC. Translated, it gives CASTAGRTGGGYEQYF.

The chain carries TRBV27 and TRBJ2-1; a weak D match, TRBD2 (7 bases). CDR1 MNHEY and CDR2 SMNVEV come from the germline V gene (reference sequence). V lost 9 bases and J 6 bases, leaving 18 bases between the germline ends. The CDR3 covers 14 residues. DNA of the CDR3: TGTGCCAGTAAGAGGGGGGGAGGACCCAATGAGCAGTTCTTC. Translation gives CASKRGGGPNEQFF.

This chain links TRBV10-3 with TRBJ2-5, with unresolved D. The V end lost 3 bases, the J end lost 3 bases, and 8 bases lay between the germline ends. The CDR3 has 13 residues. CDR1 ENHRY and CDR2 SYGVKD come from the germline V gene. The DNA of the CDR3 is TGTGCCATCAGTGAACGCGGTAAAGAGACCCAGTACTTC. It yields the protein CAISERGKETQYF.

This chain joins TRBV7-2 and TRBJ1-4; 12 nucleotides agree with TRBD1. The CDR3 is made up of 17 amino acids. The J segment lost 2 bases and the V segment lost 5 bases, leaving 6 bases of the junction unmatched. Germline assignment: CDR1 SGHTA and CDR2 FQGNSA. The CDR3 loop reads CASSLGTGGTTNEKLFF. The CDR3 coding sequence is TGTGCCAGCAGCCTCGGGACAGGGGGCACTACTAATGAAAAACTGTTTTTT.

This clone was detected once. V usage is TRBV4-3 and J usage is TRBJ2-1, with TRBD1 matching 12 bases. J gave up 7 bases and V 4 bases, and 11 bases lay outside the gene matches. Germline V CDR1 and CDR2: LGHNA, YSLEER. The CDR3 is 17 residues long. The CDR3 DNA is TGCGCCAGCAGCCGCTCCTTCGGGACAGGGGGCAAAAATGAGCAGTTCTTC. Amino acid sequence: CASSRSFGTGGKNEQFF.

J is TRBJ1-3 and V is TRBV5-6; maybe TRBD1 (6 bases). This CDR3 has 14 amino acids. V was cut by 0 bases and J by 3 bases, with 7 bases left in between. CDR1 SGHDT and CDR2 YYEEEE come from the germline V gene. CDR3 region: CASSLAGVGNTIYF. The CDR3, as DNA: TGTGCCAGCAGCTTGGCAGGGGTTGGAAACACCATATATTTT.